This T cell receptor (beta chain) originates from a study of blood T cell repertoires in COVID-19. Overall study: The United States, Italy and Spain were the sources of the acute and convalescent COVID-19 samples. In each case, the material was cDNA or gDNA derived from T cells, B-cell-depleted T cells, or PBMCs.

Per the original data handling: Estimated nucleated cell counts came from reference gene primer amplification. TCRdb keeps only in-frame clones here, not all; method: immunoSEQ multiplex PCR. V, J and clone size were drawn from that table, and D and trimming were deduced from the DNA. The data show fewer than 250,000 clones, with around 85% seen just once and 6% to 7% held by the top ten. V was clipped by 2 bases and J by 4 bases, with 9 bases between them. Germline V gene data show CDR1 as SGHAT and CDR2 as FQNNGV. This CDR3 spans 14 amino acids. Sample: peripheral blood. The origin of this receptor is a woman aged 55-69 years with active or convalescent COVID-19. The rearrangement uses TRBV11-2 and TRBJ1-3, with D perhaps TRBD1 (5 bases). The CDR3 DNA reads TGTGCCAGCAGCTTAAGCCAGGGAGGAAACACCATATATTTT. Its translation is CASSLSQGGNTIYF.